This TCR beta chain comes out of a study of blood T cell repertoires in COVID-19. Study summary: There were acute and convalescent COVID-19 samples, and they came from the United States, Italy and Spain. T cells, B-cell-depleted T cells, or PBMCs provided the cDNA or gDNA that served as material.

Study processing details: Amplified reference gene primers provided the basis for estimating nucleated cell counts. Repertoires were generated with immunoSEQ multiplex PCR, while TCRdb's copy carries only in-frame clones and drops some. D and trimming were read from the DNA, whereas the V and J calls and clone size are those reported in that table. In the table there are around 190,000 clones, roughly 90% of which are singletons. The clonotype comes from a man aged 65 to 79 with active or convalescent COVID-19. The sequenced material came from peripheral blood.

The CDR3: CASSINSAGRGSPLHF. The CDR3 nucleotides are TGTGCCAGTAGTATAAACTCCGCCGGCAGGGGTTCACCCCTCCACTTT. The J gene is TRBJ1-6, the V gene TRBV19, with TRBD1 as a possible D gene (6 bases). The CDR3 is made up of 16 amino acids. V was pared by 2 bases and J by 9 bases, with 17 bases between. In germline, CDR1 is LNHDA, CDR2 SQIVND (reference sequence).